These 3 T cell receptor beta chains were all obtained from the same sample, sequenced in a study of blood T cell repertoires in COVID-19. Profiling relied on immunoSEQ multiplex PCR, and the TCRdb table lists in-frame clones only, not all of them. This sample has a few hundred thousand clones, with about nine tenths found just once. The sequenced sample was PBMCs or T cells enriched from blood (not recorded which). These receptors were obtained from a woman in her fifties or sixties who had recovered from COVID-19.

The count of this clone is one. The rearrangement uses TRBV7-6 and TRBJ2-5; 13 bases fit TRBD2. The CDR3 runs to 15 residues. CDR1 SGHVS and CDR2 FNYEAQ come from the germline V gene. V trimming: 4 bases; J trimming: 4 bases; junction bases outside the gene matches: 3. Here the CDR3 DNA reads TGTGCCAGCAGCTACGGACTAGCGGGAGTAGAGACCCAGTACTTC. It encodes CASSYGLAGVETQYF. The full variable domain, its missing parts supplied by reference TRBV7-6 and TRBJ2-5, is GAGVSQSPRYKVTKRGQDVALRCDPISGHVSLYWYRQALGQGPEFLTYFNYEAQQDKSGLPNDRFSAERPEGSISTLTIQRTEQRDSAMYRCASSYGLAGVETQYFGPGTRLLVL.

The rearrangement uses TRBV14 and TRBJ2-3; 11 bases agree with TRBD2. Per germline, CDR1 SGHDN and CDR2 FVKESK. The CDR3 is made up of 16 amino acids. After removal of 9 bases from V and 2 bases from J, the junction contained 10 bases not matched to a gene. Here the CDR3 DNA reads TGTGCCAGGACTAGCGGGATCGTGGGGATCACAGATACGCAGTATTTT. This encodes CARTSGIVGITDTQYF.

This chain joins TRBV5-1 and TRBJ1-1, with 10 nucleotides matching TRBD1. The CDR3 runs 19 residues. Germline V gene data show CDR1 as SGHRS and CDR2 as YFSETQ. Losses at the gene ends were 3 bases for V and 0 bases for J; bases not matched to a gene: 14. For the CDR3, the DNA is TGCGCCAGCAGCTGGGGTGTCGGACAGGGGGAAAGCATGAACACTGAAGCTTTCTTT. It codes for CASSWGVGQGESMNTEAFF. Filled out from reference TRBV5-1 and TRBJ1-1, the complete variable domain reads KAGVTQTPRYLIKTRGQQVTLSCSPISGHRSVSWYQQTPGQGLQFLFEYFSETQRNKGNFPGRFSGRQFSNSRSEMNVSTLELGDSALYLCASSWGVGQGESMNTEAFFGQGTRLTVV.